These T cell receptor beta chains were read from a single sample in a study of T cell repertoires in cytomegalovirus infection. TCRdb reprocessed the reads via MiXCR and lists one record per CDR3 protein. The sample includes approximately 750,000 distinct CDR3 sequences, under 40% seen only once; the top ten take under 3.5%. The sample taken for sequencing was PBMCs. These receptors originate from a human donor in good health (CMV status not recorded). Some clones in this sample may be carry-over from other donors' samples. CDR3s include the opening cysteine and the closing phenylalanine or tryptophan. The order of the fields is V gene, clone size, D gene, J gene, CDR3 DNA, CDR3 protein. A D gene is named only where the DNA matches it firmly. Part of the rows lack a size; the others show once, few, many or a class for expanded clones.

>TRBV12-3/TRBV12-4|.|.|TRBJ1-5
TGTGCCAGCAGTTTAAGGGAGGATAGTCAGCCCCAGCATTTT
CASSLREDSQPQHF
>TRBV28|many|.|TRBJ1-1
TGTGCCAGCAGTTTATCCCAGGGGTTCACTGAAGCTTTCTTT
CASSLSQGFTEAFF
>TRBV12-3/TRBV12-4|many|.|TRBJ1-1
TGTGCCAGCAGCTTAGGGGGGCCTGAAGCTTTCTTT
CASSLGGPEAFF
>TRBV12-3/TRBV12-4|.|TRBD1|TRBJ1-6
TGTGCCAGCAGTACCCGACAGGGCCTAGGGTCACCCCTCCACTTT
CASSTRQGLGSPLHF
>TRBV20-1|.|TRBD1|TRBJ2-1
TGCAGTGCTAGAGGTAATCGGGACAGAGGTTTGGATGAGCAGTTCTTC
CSARGNRDRGLDEQFF
>TRBV5-6|.|TRBD1|TRBJ1-5
TGTGCCAGCAGCTTGGGATGGCGACAGGGAAAAGTTTGGGATCAGCCCCAGCATTTT
CASSLGWRQGKVWDQPQHF
>TRBV19|few|TRBD1|TRBJ2-7
TGTGCCAGTAGTCAATTCTCGGGGACAGGGATCGTCAACGAGCAGTACTTC
CASSQFSGTGIVNEQYF
>TRBV10-3|.|.|TRBJ1-5
TGTGCCATCAGTGATAGGGGAGACGGGAATCAGCCCCAGCATTTT
CAISDRGDGNQPQHF
>TRBV7-2|many|.|TRBJ1-1
TGTGCCAGCAGCTTATGGCGGGTGGGCACTGAAGCTTTCTTT
CASSLWRVGTEAFF
>TRBV15|.|TRBD1|TRBJ2-7
TGTGCCACCAGCAGGTTTTTAGGCCGGGACAGGGAAACCTACGAGCAGTACTTC
CATSRFLGRDRETYEQYF
>TRBV7-3|few|.|TRBJ1-2
TGTGCCAGCAGCTTATGGGGCAATAACTATGGCTACACCTTC
CASSLWGNNYGYTF
>TRBV12-3/TRBV12-4|.|.|TRBJ2-4
TGTGCCAGCAGAAACGGTGGATTCGGCGTTCAGTACTTC
CASRNGGFGVQYF
>TRBV24-1|once|TRBD2|TRBJ2-1
TGTGCCACCAGCTCCGGGACTAGTCGCCATGAGCAGTTCTTC
CATSSGTSRHEQFF
>TRBV29-1|.|TRBD1|TRBJ1-1
TGCAGCGTCGAGACCCTCACAGGGGGAGGTGGTGCTTTCTTT
CSVETLTGGGGAFF
>TRBV24-1|.|.|TRBJ2-7
TGTGCCACCAGTGACCCCGTGAGCTACGAGCAGTACTTC
CATSDPVSYEQYF
>TRBV7-2|.|.|TRBJ2-5
TGTGCCAGCAGCTTAGGGGGGACACTCCCAACCCTCTTC
CASSLGGTLPTLF
>TRBV7-6|.|TRBD1|TRBJ2-7
TGTGCCAGCAGCTTAGGGGACAGGGGGGCCCCCTACGAGCAGTACTTC
CASSLGDRGAPYEQYF
>TRBV7-9|many|.|TRBJ2-2
TGTGCCAGCAGCCCCAGTTCACTCCCGAACCGAAGAAACACCGGGGAGCTGTTTTTT
CASSPSSLPNRRNTGELFF
>TRBV28|.|.|TRBJ1-3
TGTGCCAGCAGTTTACGGGGAAGTACTGGAAACACCATATATTTT
CASSLRGSTGNTIYF
>TRBV7-3|.|.|TRBJ2-1
TGTGCCAGCAGCCCCGGGATCAAAGACAATGAGCAGTTCTTC
CASSPGIKDNEQFF
>TRBV11-2|.|.|TRBJ1-3
TGTGCCAGCAGCGTTTTTTCTGGAAACACCATATATTTT
CASSVFSGNTIYF
>TRBV7-8|few|.|TRBJ1-4
TGTGCCAGCAGCTTAGTGTCGGAAAAACTGTTTTTT
CASSLVSEKLFF
>TRBV20-1|.|TRBD2|TRBJ2-1
TGCAGTGCTAGAGAGAGGGGACTAGCGGGGGTTTTCTACAATGAGCAGTTCTTC
CSARERGLAGVFYNEQFF
>TRBV19|.|.|TRBJ2-5
TGTGCCAGTAGTATGGGGAAGACCCAGTACTTC
CASSMGKTQYF
>TRBV7-9|.|TRBD1|TRBJ1-2
TGTGCCAGCAGCTTAGTGGGACAGGGAACCCCCTACGGCTACACCTTC
CASSLVGQGTPYGYTF
>TRBV28|few|.|TRBJ2-7
TGTGCCAGCATCCTACGAGGGGGGAGCCCTTACGAGCAGTACTTC
CASILRGGSPYEQYF
>TRBV6-6|.|.|TRBJ1-5
TGTGCCAGCAGTTACTCGAGGGTCAATCAGCCCCAGCATTTT
CASSYSRVNQPQHF
>TRBV20-1|.|TRBD1|TRBJ1-1
TGCAGTGCTAGTTTCTCCCGGACAGGGGAAGCTTTCTTT
CSASFSRTGEAFF
>TRBV11-2|.|.|TRBJ1-1
TGTGCCAGCAGCTTCACAGGGAGGAACACTGAAGCTTTCTTT
CASSFTGRNTEAFF
>TRBV7-9|.|TRBD2|TRBJ2-5
TGTGCCAGCAGCTTACCCGCGCTAGCGGCAGGTCTGTACTTC
CASSLPALAAGLYF
>TRBV11-2|few|TRBD1|TRBJ1-2
TGTGCCAGCAGCTCTTTCCTCCCGGGACAGCGCTATGGCTACACCTTC
CASSSFLPGQRYGYTF
>TRBV6-6|.|.|TRBJ1-3
TGTGACGCAGCGCAGGGGACTGGAAACACCATAGATTTT
CDAAQGTGNTIDF
>TRBV7-2|many|.|TRBJ2-3
TGTGCCAGCAGCTTTGGGGCGACAGATACGCAGTATTTT
CASSFGATDTQYF
>TRBV10-3|.|.|TRBJ2-1
TGTGCCATCAGTGAGAGCGGCGCGGGGAATGAGCAGTTCTTC
CAISESGAGNEQFF
>TRBV10-3|few|.|TRBJ2-3
TGTGCCATCAGTGAGTCGACCCCCACAGATACGCAGTATTTT
CAISESTPTDTQYF
>TRBV20-1|many|.|TRBJ1-2
TGCAGTGGAGAGAAAGGCTATGGCTACACCTTC
CSGEKGYGYTF
>TRBV7-9|few|.|TRBJ2-6
TGTGCCAGCAGCTTTTTGGGGGCTGGGGCCAACGTCCTGACTTTC
CASSFLGAGANVLTF
>TRBV6-6|.|.|TRBJ1-1
TGTGCCAGCAGTCAGCCAGGGAGGGACACTGAAGCTTTCTTT
CASSQPGRDTEAFF
>TRBV6-8|.|.|TRBJ2-1
TGTGCCAGCAGTTACGGCTATCGGGACAATGAGCAGTTCTTC
CASSYGYRDNEQFF
>TRBV5-1|few|TRBD1|TRBJ1-1
TGCGCCAGCAGCTTGGGATCAGGGGGCACTGAAGCTTTCTTT
CASSLGSGGTEAFF
>TRBV5-1|.|TRBD2|TRBJ2-2
TGCGCCAGCAGCTTGGTCAGCGGGGGGTCGAACACCGGGGAGCTGTTTTTT
CASSLVSGGSNTGELFF
>TRBV5-8|few|.|TRBJ1-4
TGTGCCAGCAGCGCGGGACAAATTAATGAAAAACTGTTTTTT
CASSAGQINEKLFF
>TRBV6-1|few|TRBD2|TRBJ2-1
TGTGCCAGTCATAGCGGGAGTGGCTACAATGAGCAGTTCTTC
CASHSGSGYNEQFF
>TRBV20-1|many|.|TRBJ2-1
TGCAGTGCTAGCGGGTTGCTCTCCTACAATGAGCAGTTCTTC
CSASGLLSYNEQFF
>TRBV29-1|.|TRBD1|TRBJ2-6
TGCAGCGTCGCAGGGGGTGCTGGGGCCAACGTCCTGACTTTC
CSVAGGAGANVLTF
>TRBV4-1|few|.|TRBJ2-7
TGCGCCAGCAGCCGAACCCTTGACGGTTCCTACGAGCAGTACTTC
CASSRTLDGSYEQYF
>TRBV10-3|few|.|TRBJ1-3
TGTGCCATCAGTGTAGGCCCGTGGAGGGGGAACTCTGGAAACACCATATATTTT
CAISVGPWRGNSGNTIYF
>TRBV20-1|.|.|TRBJ1-4
TGCAGTGCTAGTGGGCAGCATAATGAAAAACTGTTTTTT
CSASGQHNEKLFF
>TRBV15|.|.|TRBJ1-5
TGTGCCACCAGCAGAGATCCCTATTGGACCGGCAATCAGCCCCAGCATTTT
CATSRDPYWTGNQPQHF
>TRBV7-8|.|TRBD2|TRBJ2-5
TGTGCCAGCAGCTTACATTGGGGCGGGAGGGCCGGAGAGACCCAGTACTTC
CASSLHWGGRAGETQYF
>TRBV7-2|few|TRBD2|TRBJ2-3
TGTGCCAGCAGCTTAGTGGGAGGGAGCCCGGGCGCAGATACGCAGTATTTT
CASSLVGGSPGADTQYF
>TRBV6-1|few|.|TRBJ2-7
TGTGCCAGCAGTCCCAGGGACGCTAATATCGGATACGAGCAGTACTTC
CASSPRDANIGYEQYF
>TRBV12-3/TRBV12-4|once|TRBD2|TRBJ2-1
TGTGCCAGCAGACCTGGGACTAGCTTCTACAATGAGCAGTTCTTC
CASRPGTSFYNEQFF
>TRBV10-3|few|.|TRBJ2-5
TGTGCCATCAGTAACCAAGAGACCCAGTACTTC
CAISNQETQYF
>TRBV28|many|.|TRBJ1-5
TGTGCCAGCAGTTCCCGTTCGTGGGGCTTAAGTCAGCCCCAGCATTTT
CASSSRSWGLSQPQHF
>TRBV28|few|TRBD2|TRBJ2-1
TGTGCCACCACCGGGACTAGCTCCTACAATGAGCAGTTCTTC
CATTGTSSYNEQFF
>TRBV7-2|many|TRBD2|TRBJ2-7
TGTGCCAGCAGCTTAGGTCTAGCGGGAATCGAGCAGTACTTC
CASSLGLAGIEQYF
>TRBV29-1|.|.|TRBJ1-2
TGCAGCGTTGTGGGACCCCGAGGAGGCTACACCTTC
CSVVGPRGGYTF
>TRBV7-9|.|.|TRBJ1-6
TGTGCCAGCAGCTCAACAGGGAGAAATTCACCCCTCCACTTT
CASSSTGRNSPLHF